What follows are 22 T cell receptor beta chains derived from one specimen sequenced in a study of T-cell memory formation after mild COVID-19. TCRdb ran MiXCR on the 5' RACE reads and lists one entry per CDR3 protein. The table shows roughly 200,000 distinct CDR3 sequences, with around a fifth occurring only once. Sequenced: PBMCs or a T cell subset sorted from them (not recorded which). The origin of the receptors is an adult woman who had mild COVID-19 (a few samples of this study predate the infection). Cell type and time point are not known.

This clonotype occurred a few times. The V gene is TRBV27, the J gene TRBJ2-1; a weak D match, TRBD1 (6 bases). This CDR3 spans 13 amino acids. Germline V gene lookup returns CDR1 MNHEY and CDR2 SMNVEV (reference sequence). V shed 6 bases and J shed 8 bases, with 14 bases lying between them. The CDR3 loop reads CASRKQGWDEQFF. DNA of the CDR3: TGTGCCAGCAGAAAACAGGGATGGGATGAGCAGTTCTTC.

The chain joins TRBV29-1 to TRBJ2-1; TRBD1 aligns across 7 bases. Germline V gene lookup returns CDR1 SQVTM and CDR2 ANQGSEA. The V gene end was trimmed by 1 base and the J gene end by 5 bases; junction bases not matched to a gene: 5. This CDR3 spans 14 amino acids. CDR3: CSVEGDRVDNEQFF. The CDR3, as DNA: TGCAGCGTTGAAGGTGACAGGGTCGACAATGAGCAGTTCTTC.

This clonotype was counted between two and nine times. CDR3 coding DNA: TGTGCCAGCAGCGCAGATGTTAACTACAATGAGCAGTTCTTC. It yields the protein CASSADVNYNEQFF. This rearrangement joins TRBV3-1 to TRBJ2-1, with no clear D. The CDR3 has 14 residues. In germline, CDR1 is LGHDT, CDR2 YNNKEL (reference sequence). Trimming cost V 5 bases and J 3 bases, with 11 bases left between them.

This clonotype was seen only a few times. CDR3: CASSPTSLTDTQYF. Here the CDR3 DNA reads TGTGCCAGCAGCCCGACTAGCCTCACAGATACGCAGTATTTT. The chain is built from TRBV7-2 and TRBJ2-3; TRBD2 agrees at 7 bases. The V segment lost 5 bases and the J segment 2 bases; nucleotides outside the gene matches: 4. The V gene's germline CDR1 is SGHTA and CDR2 FQGNSA. This CDR3 comprises 14 residues.

This clonotype was detected a few times. The chain joins TRBV4-1 to TRBJ2-5, with 13 nucleotides matching TRBD2. There are 15 residues in the CDR3. The J segment lost 5 bases and the V segment lost 6 bases, leaving 6 bases of the junction unmatched. Germline lookup yields CDR1 MGHRA and CDR2 YSYEKL. CDR3 amino acids: CASRGLAGVWETQYF. CDR3 nucleotides: TGCGCCAGCAGAGGACTAGCGGGGGTTTGGGAGACCCAGTACTTC.

V gene TRBV7-9 combines with J gene TRBJ2-7; D gene unclear. The CDR3 contains 12 residues. Germline V gene sequence: CDR1 SEHNR, CDR2 FQNEAQ (reference sequence). V gave up 10 bases and J gave up 6 bases, with 16 bases separating them. The CDR3 DNA reads TGTGCCACCCGCGGTGGGCCCTCCGAGCAGTACTTC. This sequence encodes CATRGGPSEQYF.

In its sample, this clonotype was seen a few times. CDR3 protein: CSVAQQGAYTF. DNA of the CDR3: TGCAGCGTCGCGCAACAGGGGGCCTACACCTTC. The chain employs TRBV29-1 and TRBJ1-2; 9 positions match TRBD1. Losses at the gene ends were 6 bases for V and 10 bases for J; bases not matched to a gene: 6. Germline V gives CDR1 SQVTM, CDR2 ANQGSEA. The CDR3 length is 11 residues.

This sequence joins TRBV15 and TRBJ2-1, with a weak D call TRBD2 (5 bases). V was shortened by 0 bases and J by 9 bases, with 15 bases between the two germline ends. This CDR3 spans 15 amino acids. The germline gives CDR1 LNHNV, CDR2 YYDKDF (reference sequence). CDR3: CATSREKGGMVEQFF. For the CDR3, the DNA is TGTGCCACCAGCAGAGAAAAAGGAGGCATGGTTGAGCAGTTCTTC.

As DNA, the CDR3 is TGTGCCAGCAGCCAAGAATCCCTCTTAGAAGCTTTCTTT. Its translation: CASSQESLLEAFF. The V gene is TRBV4-2, the J gene TRBJ1-1, with D unresolved. CDR1 is LGHNA, CDR2 YNFKEQ, per germline. V was shortened by 0 bases and J by 8 bases, with 10 bases between the two germline ends. The CDR3 length is 13 residues.

The rearrangement joins TRBV2 to TRBJ1-5; maybe TRBD1 (5 bases). There are 14 residues in the CDR3. CDR1 and CDR2 from the germline V gene are SNHLY and FYNNEI. Trimming removed 4 bases at V and 4 bases at J, with 11 bases between. As DNA, the CDR3 is TGTGCCAGCAGTGTTGACAGTCTAAATCAGCCCCAGCATTTT. This gives the protein CASSVDSLNQPQHF.

The CDR3 protein is CASGQGPLSYEQYF. The CDR3 nucleotides are TGTGCCAGCGGGCAGGGTCCTCTCTCCTACGAGCAGTACTTC. The V and J genes are TRBV27 and TRBJ2-7, with D possibly TRBD1 on 5 matching bases. Per the germline V gene, CDR1 is MNHEY and CDR2 is SMNVEV (reference sequence). There are 14 residues in the CDR3. Trimming stripped 8 bases from V and 0 bases from J, with 14 bases between.

This clonotype was counted once. This chain uses TRBV20-1 with TRBJ2-1, with unresolved D. The CDR3 loop spans 14 amino acids. Between the trimmed V and J ends, which lost 3 bases and 4 bases, there was a span of 13 bases. Germline V gene data show CDR1 as DFQATT and CDR2 as SNEGSKA (reference sequence). The CDR3 region is CSASPIRGYNEQFF. The DNA for the CDR3 is TGCAGTGCTAGCCCAATCCGAGGATACAATGAGCAGTTCTTC.

This clonotype was observed a few times. The rearrangement joins TRBV11-2 to TRBJ2-2; 11 bases map to TRBD2. Trimming at V came to 0 bases and at J to 0 bases, leaving 6 bases not matched to a gene. Per germline, CDR1 SGHAT and CDR2 FQNNGV. This CDR3 has 19 amino acids. The CDR3 nucleotides are TGTGCCAGCAGCTTAGATCATTTAGCGGGAGGGCCGAACACCGGGGAGCTGTTTTTT. Its translation is CASSLDHLAGGPNTGELFF.

The chain recombines TRBV29-1 with TRBJ2-1; tentatively, D is TRBD1 (5 bases). The germline V gene encodes CDR1 SQVTM and CDR2 ANQGSEA. V was clipped by 7 bases and J by 3 bases, with 7 bases between them. The CDR3 sequence is 11 residues long. This chain's CDR3 is CSATVYNEQFF. The CDR3 region has the DNA TGCAGCGCGACAGTCTACAATGAGCAGTTCTTC.

This clonotype was observed a few times. The genes are TRBV20-1 and TRBJ2-1; 11 nucleotides match TRBD2. CDR3 length: 15 residues. Losses at the gene ends were 2 bases for V and 7 bases for J; bases not matched to a gene: 7. CDR1 DFQATT and CDR2 SNEGSKA come from the germline V gene (reference sequence). The CDR3 DNA sequence: TGCAGTGCTAGACCAACTAGCGGGAGCTTGAATGAGCAGTTCTTC. Residues: CSARPTSGSLNEQFF.

The V call is TRBV12-3 or TRBV12-4, the J call TRBJ2-4; no definite D call. V was pared by 6 bases and J by 0 bases, with 12 bases between. CDR3 length equals 15 residues. The CDR3 DNA reads TGTGCCAGCAGCCCGACCCTTTTAGCCAAAAACATTCAGTACTTC. Its protein is CASSPTLLAKNIQYF.

The table lists this clonotype with a few counts. This chain links TRBV7-9 with TRBJ2-5; no clear D gene. CDR1 and CDR2 from the germline V gene are SEHNR and FQNEAQ (reference sequence). Trimming cost V 5 bases and J 4 bases, with 8 bases left between them. CDR3 length: 12 amino acids. This CDR3 reads CASSPSSETQYF. In nucleotides, the CDR3 is TGTGCCAGCAGCCCGAGCTCAGAGACCCAGTACTTC.

In this sample, this clonotype turned up a few times. The chain recombines TRBV12-3 or TRBV12-4 with TRBJ2-2, with D perhaps given as TRBD1 or TRBD2 (5 bases each). V lost 6 bases, J lost 6 bases, and 17 bases lay in between. The CDR3 is 15 amino acids. The CDR3 loop reads CASSSRDPGAGELFF. In nucleotides, the CDR3 is TGTGCCAGCAGCTCTAGGGACCCCGGGGCCGGGGAGCTGTTTTTT.

This clonotype was observed a few times. V usage is TRBV25-1 and J usage is TRBJ1-1; D possibly corresponds to TRBD1 (6 bases). The ends were cut back, 4 bases at V and 0 bases at J, with 9 bases in the middle. The CDR3 is 14 residues long. From germline, CDR1 is MGHDK and CDR2 SYGVNS. CDR3 amino acids: CASSVGGLNTEAFF. The CDR3 DNA reads as TGTGCCAGCAGTGTTGGGGGGCTGAACACTGAAGCTTTCTTT.

This clonotype was seen a handful of times. This chain joins TRBV5-1 and TRBJ2-1, with D unclear. CDR1 SGHRS and CDR2 YFSETQ come from the germline V gene. This CDR3 spans 13 amino acids. Trimming took off 0 bases at V and 5 bases at J, with 6 bases between the two ends. This chain's CDR3 is CASSLAMNNEQFF. In DNA, the CDR3 is TGCGCCAGCAGCTTGGCCATGAACAATGAGCAGTTCTTC.

The gene calls are TRBV5-1 and TRBJ2-5; 9 bases agree with TRBD2. Trimming cost V 3 bases and J 5 bases; bases outside gene matches: 5. The CDR3 is 14 residues long. Germline V gene sequence: CDR1 SGHRS, CDR2 YFSETQ. CDR3: CASSSVAGDETQYF. The CDR3 DNA sequence: TGCGCCAGCAGCTCCGTAGCGGGGGACGAGACCCAGTACTTC.

V gene TRBV6-5 combines with J gene TRBJ1-2; TRBD1 matches at 7 bases. This CDR3 spans 16 amino acids. Germline CDR1 MNHEY, CDR2 SVGAGI. V lost 0 bases to trimming and J lost 3 bases; unmatched junction nucleotides: 7. CDR3 DNA: TGTGCCAGCAGTTACTCCCAGGGGGGCTGGGACTATGGCTACACCTTC. It translates to CASSYSQGGWDYGYTF.